This passage covers 6 T cell receptor beta chains from one sample sequenced in a study of identical twins. TCRdb fed the 5' RACE reads into MiXCR, producing one record per CDR3 protein. Of fewer than 900,000 distinct CDR3 sequences in the sample, 21% were seen once. The data also belong to a second study, concerning T cells expressing NK-cell markers.

The sequenced sample was PBMCs. These TCRs come from a woman under 30 in good health.

The sample holds many counts of this clonotype. The gene calls are TRBV29-1 and TRBJ1-1; 7 bases map to TRBD1. CDR3 length: 13 amino acids. Unmatched junction bases numbered 3, after V lost 3 bases and J lost 2 bases. Germline V gene data show CDR1 as SQVTM and CDR2 as ANQGSEA. The DNA for the CDR3 is TGCAGCGTTGATAACAGGGGTAACACTGAAGCTTTCTTT. Translation gives CSVDNRGNTEAFF.

This chain uses TRBV10-3 with TRBJ2-5; 8 bases line up with TRBD2. Per germline, CDR1 ENHRY and CDR2 SYGVKD. The junction had 3 bases not matched to a gene; V was cut back by 6 bases and J by 3 bases. This CDR3 region has 13 residues. In nucleotides, the CDR3 is TGTGCCATCAGATCAGCGGGAGAAGAGACCCAGTACTTC. Translated: CAIRSAGEETQYF.

The chain links TRBV4-3 to TRBJ2-1; D is unclear. This CDR3 region has 18 residues. In germline, CDR1 is LGHNA, CDR2 YSLEER. The V end lost 0 bases, the J end lost 3 bases, and 18 bases lay between the germline ends. Here the CDR3 DNA reads TGCGCCAGCAGCCAAGAAAGTTCGAGCATTGCCCACTACAATGAGCAGTTCTTC. This translates into CASSQESSSIAHYNEQFF.

This clonotype was picked up a small number of times. V gene TRBV5-5 combines with J gene TRBJ1-5; 8 bases are shared with TRBD1. V lost 4 bases and J lost 6; bases outside the gene matches: 9. Germline V gene lookup returns CDR1 SGHKS and CDR2 YYEKEE (reference sequence). CDR3 length: 15 amino acids. Here the CDR3 reads CASSPTGQGGQPQHF. CDR3 bases: TGTGCCAGCAGCCCCACTGGACAGGGTGGTCAGCCCCAGCATTTT.

This clonotype appeared a few times. The chain uses TRBV20-1 and TRBJ2-1, with D maybe TRBD2 (5 bases). Deletions cut 0 bases from V and 4 bases from J, with 16 bases between. The germline CDR1 and CDR2 sequences are DFQATT and SNEGSKA (reference sequence). The CDR3 length is 16 residues. CDR3 in amino acids: CSARDGIANAYNEQFF. DNA for the CDR3: TGCAGTGCTAGAGATGGAATAGCGAACGCTTACAATGAGCAGTTCTTC.

The rearrangement uses TRBV29-1 and TRBJ2-3; 7 nucleotides agree with TRBD2. Per the germline V gene, CDR1 is SQVTM and CDR2 is ANQGSEA. The ends lost 6 bases at V and 4 bases at J; junction bases unmatched: 4. This CDR3 has 12 residues. The CDR3 loop reads CSVGTIPDTQYF. The CDR3 DNA reads as TGCAGCGTAGGGACTATCCCAGATACGCAGTATTTT.